Included here is one T cell receptor (beta chain) sequence, with context. Authors' methods: Amplifying reference gene primers gave estimates of nucleated cell counts. Clones were sequenced by immunoSEQ multiplex PCR, and TCRdb holds only the in-frame ones, with some missing. V, J and clone size derive from that table, while D and trimming were established from the DNA sequence. The data hold over 90,000 clones, with roughly 80% observed a single time. Per the germline V gene, CDR1 is LNHDA and CDR2 is SQIVND (reference sequence). The V gene lost 6 bases and the J gene lost 5 bases, with 22 bases spanning the gap. The CDR3 has 16 amino acids. The sample is drawn from a study of blood T cell repertoires in COVID-19. Study context: Spain, Italy and the United States supplied samples that represented acute and convalescent COVID-19. The cDNA or gDNA used as material had been derived from T cells, B-cell-depleted T cells, or PBMCs.

The sample was peripheral blood. This TCR was sampled from a man in his 60s with acute or convalescent COVID-19. The chain couples TRBV19 to TRBJ1-1; tentative D call: TRBD1 (5 bases). The CDR3 reads CASSVGIQGFRTEAFF. CDR3 DNA: TGTGCCAGTAGCGTTGGGATTCAGGGTTTTCGAACTGAAGCTTTCTTT.